The 13 T cell receptor beta chains listed next were all sequenced from one sample in a study of patients and donors after allogeneic stem cell transplantation. TCRdb analysed the RT-PCR reads with MiXCR anew, one entry per CDR3 protein. The sample contains about a million distinct CDR3 sequences, about a sixth of which appear only once. The specimen sequenced was blood, either unsorted or a sorted T cell fraction (not recorded which). The source of these receptors is a human donor who was either an allogeneic HSCT recipient or a stem cell or donor lymphocyte infusion donor (not recorded which). It is not recorded whose cells these are; they may come from a transplant donor.

The chain is built from TRBV2 and TRBJ1-5; 8 bases are a match to TRBD1. The CDR3 runs to 14 residues. Trimming removed 2 bases from V and 6 bases from J; junction bases left unmatched: 3. Germline CDR1 SNHLY, CDR2 FYNNEI. This CDR3 reads CASSENRGSQPQHF. Here the CDR3 DNA reads TGTGCCAGCAGTGAAAACAGGGGGAGTCAGCCCCAGCATTTT.

This chain joins TRBV7-2 and TRBJ2-6, with a tentative D call TRBD1 (6 bases). The CDR3 runs 17 residues. Germline V CDR1 and CDR2: SGHTA, FQGNSA. Trimming left V 5 bases short and J 0 bases short, with 14 bases between. The CDR3 DNA reads as TGTGCCAGCAGCCCGGTGGTAGGGGGCTCTGGGGCCAACGTCCTGACTTTC. Residues: CASSPVVGGSGANVLTF.

The chain has TRBV12-3 or TRBV12-4 and TRBJ2-1; perhaps D is TRBD1 or TRBD2 (5 bases each). The CDR3 loop spans 13 amino acids. V was clipped by 9 bases and J by 8 bases, with 17 bases between them. The CDR3, as DNA: TGTGCCAGTTCGGGACCGCCTTACGATGAGCAGTTCTTC. This translates into CASSGPPYDEQFF.

The gene calls are TRBV12-3 or TRBV12-4 and TRBJ2-1; a weak D match, TRBD2 (5 bases). The V end was cut by 6 bases, the J end by 6 bases, with 21 bases between. This CDR3 spans 16 amino acids. CDR3 in DNA: TGTGCCAGCAGCGCTCTTTGGGGTCCGGGGTCCAATGAGCAGTTCTTC. It yields the protein CASSALWGPGSNEQFF.

In this sample, this clonotype turned up a few times. The chain uses TRBV20-1 and TRBJ1-4, with a weak D call TRBD1 (6 bases). Germline V gives CDR1 DFQATT, CDR2 SNEGSKA (reference sequence). Trimming cost V 0 bases and J 4 bases, with 12 bases left between them. The CDR3 extends over 15 amino acids. The CDR3 reads CSARDHRQVNEKLFF. The CDR3 region has the DNA TGCAGTGCTAGAGATCACAGACAGGTTAATGAAAAACTGTTTTTT.

V and J are TRBV20-1 and TRBJ2-7; D unresolved. Trimming cost V 1 base and J 6 bases, with 16 bases left between them. Per the germline V gene, CDR1 is DFQATT and CDR2 is SNEGSKA (reference sequence). The CDR3 sequence is 14 residues long. CDR3 coding DNA: TGCAGTGCTAGAGTACCCGTTAAAAGGGCCGAGCAGTACTTC. Amino acid sequence: CSARVPVKRAEQYF.

This clonotype was observed a handful of times. V usage is TRBV24-1 and J usage is TRBJ2-3, with D hard to call. The CDR3 is made up of 13 amino acids. In germline, CDR1 is KGHDR, CDR2 SFDVKD. V lost 4 bases and J lost 5, with 9 bases in between. The CDR3 sequence: CATSDPGLDTQYF. The CDR3 DNA reads as TGTGCCACCAGTGACCCCGGGTTAGATACGCAGTATTTT.

This clonotype was counted ten times or more. The CDR3 DNA is TGCGCCAGCAGCTTGGGACAGGGAGATCAGCCCCAGCATTTT. Protein sequence: CASSLGQGDQPQHF. V and J are TRBV5-1 and TRBJ1-5, with 7 bases identical to TRBD1. The CDR3 length is 14 residues. The V gene's germline CDR1 is SGHRS and CDR2 YFSETQ. Trimming removed 0 bases from V and 5 bases from J; junction bases left unmatched: 2.

This clonotype showed up just a few times. CDR3 residues: CASSYDPKGNYGYTF. The CDR3 coding sequence is TGTGCCAGCAGTTACGATCCGAAGGGCAACTATGGCTACACCTTC. The chain uses TRBV6-5 and TRBJ1-2; D unclear. The germline V gene encodes CDR1 MNHEY and CDR2 SVGAGI. V was cut by 2 bases and J by 2 bases, with 12 bases left in between. This CDR3 has 15 amino acids.

This clonotype was detected only a few times. The V call is TRBV7-6, the J call TRBJ1-2, with D possibly being TRBD1 (5 bases). Trimming pared 2 bases from V and 8 bases from J, leaving 18 bases between. The CDR3 length is 15 residues. The germline CDR1 and CDR2 sequences are SGHVS and FNYEAQ. The CDR3 coding sequence is TGTGCCAGCAGCTTAAGCGGACAACAACGGGGAGGCTACACCTTC. It encodes CASSLSGQQRGGYTF.

This clonotype was counted only a few times. J is TRBJ2-4 and V is TRBV5-1, with a tentative D call TRBD1 (6 bases). With 3 bases removed from V and 0 bases from J, the gap between germline ends came to 19 bases. The CDR3 is 18 amino acids. Germline V CDR1 and CDR2: SGHRS, YFSETQ. DNA for the CDR3: TGCGCCAGCAGCTCGAGGACAGAGTGGGAATTAGCCAAAAACATTCAGTACTTC. It yields the protein CASSSRTEWELAKNIQYF.

The V gene is TRBV20-1, the J gene TRBJ2-7, with 8 nucleotides matching TRBD2. Germline trimming cut 0 bases from V and 0 bases from J; bases unmatched to any gene: 1. The CDR3 extends over 14 amino acids. CDR1 is DFQATT and CDR2 is SNEGSKA in the germline V gene (reference sequence). CDR3: CSARELAGSYEQYF. For the CDR3, the DNA is TGCAGTGCTAGAGAGCTAGCGGGCTCCTACGAGCAGTACTTC.

This clonotype turned up a few times. The genes are TRBV5-1 and TRBJ2-1, with 11 bases aligning to TRBD2. Germline V gene sequence: CDR1 SGHRS, CDR2 YFSETQ. The V and J ends lost 1 base and 5 bases, in that order; junction bases with no gene match: 2. CDR3 length equals 15 residues. The CDR3 DNA follows: TGCGCCAGCAGCTTGACTAGCGGGAGTCACAATGAGCAGTTCTTC. It yields the protein CASSLTSGSHNEQFF.